This TCR beta chain stems from a study of T cells in Graves' hyperthyroidism and ophthalmopathy. Amplification of TCR beta CDR3 regions used RNA as the template. RT-PCR in the first round (using the HTBI primer set) targeted the TCR CDR3. TCRdb used MiXCR to reprocess the multiplex PCR reads, holding one entry per CDR3 protein. The sample carries roughly 500,000 distinct CDR3 sequences, over 35% recorded once. Clinicians diagnosed patients from clinical symptoms, serum thyroxine and TRAb, thyroid ultrasound and orbital computed tomography. This clonotype was seen many times. The antigen remains undetermined. Germline V CDR1 and CDR2: SGHVS, FQNEAQ. The CDR3 length is 14 residues. V was clipped by 0 bases and J by 3 bases, with 8 bases between them. Whole-study findings and limits: Most thyroid clonotypes expanded above 0.001 appeared in blood too. The model anticipated ophthalmopathy a median about six months pre-onset. A model using 13 V-J features told ophthalmopathy apart from stable hyperthyroidism.

This rearrangement joins TRBV7-8 to TRBJ1-1; the D is unclear. The specimen was peripheral blood or thyroid tissue (not recorded which). The TCR sequence derives from an adult woman with Graves' disease, either hyperthyroidism or ophthalmopathy (not recorded which). The DNA of the CDR3 is TGTGCCAGCAGCTTAGCGCACCAGGACACTGAAGCTTTCTTT. Protein sequence: CASSLAHQDTEAFF.